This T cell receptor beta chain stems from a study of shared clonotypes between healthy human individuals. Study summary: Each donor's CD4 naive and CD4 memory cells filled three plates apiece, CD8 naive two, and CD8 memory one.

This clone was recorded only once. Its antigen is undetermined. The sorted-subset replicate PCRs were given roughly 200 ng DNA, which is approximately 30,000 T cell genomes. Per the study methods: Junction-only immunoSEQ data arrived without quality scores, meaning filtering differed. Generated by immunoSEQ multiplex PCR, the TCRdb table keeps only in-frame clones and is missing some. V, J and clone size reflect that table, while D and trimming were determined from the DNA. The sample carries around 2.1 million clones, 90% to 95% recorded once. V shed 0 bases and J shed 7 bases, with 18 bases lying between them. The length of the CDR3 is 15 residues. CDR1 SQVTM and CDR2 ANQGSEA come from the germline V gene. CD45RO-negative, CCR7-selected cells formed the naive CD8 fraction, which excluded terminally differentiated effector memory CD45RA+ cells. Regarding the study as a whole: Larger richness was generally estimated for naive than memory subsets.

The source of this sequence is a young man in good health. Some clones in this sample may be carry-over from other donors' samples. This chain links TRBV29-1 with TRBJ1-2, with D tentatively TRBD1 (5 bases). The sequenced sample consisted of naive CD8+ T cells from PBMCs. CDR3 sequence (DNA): TGCAGCGTTGAAGATTTTGGCCGGGGGTTTTCTGGCTACACCTTC. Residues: CSVEDFGRGFSGYTF. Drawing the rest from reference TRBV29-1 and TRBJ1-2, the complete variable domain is SAVISQKPSRDICQRGTSLTIQCQVDSQVTMMFWYRQQPGQSLTLIATANQGSEATYESGFVIDKFPISRPNLTFSTLTVSNMSPEDSSIYLCSVEDFGRGFSGYTFGSGTRLTVV.